This T cell receptor beta chain came from a study of blood T cell repertoires in COVID-19. As for the study in general: Nucleic acid was either cDNA or gDNA, and it came from T cells, B-cell-depleted T cells, or PBMCs.

Trimming took 5 bases from V and 4 from J, leaving 9 bases between them. The CDR3 loop spans 13 amino acids. TCRdb's copy holds only in-frame clones and misses some; the assay was immunoSEQ multiplex PCR. The sample lists about 350,000 clones; around 87% were seen once. This study enrolled people aged about 18 to 100 from about 26 US geographic areas. The study counted Cohort 3 donors as recovered given two negative PCRs, clearance, or symptom resolution. Source material: PBMCs or T cells enriched from blood (not recorded which). The chain is built from TRBV12-3 or TRBV12-4 and TRBJ1-3; D uncertain. This clonotype was sampled from a woman aged 30 to 39 who had recovered from COVID-19. CDR3: CASSIRHGNTIYF. The CDR3 DNA sequence: TGTGCCAGCAGTATACGACACGGAAACACCATATATTTT.